This T cell receptor (beta chain) was captured in a study of cytomegalovirus exposure and HLA in healthy donors (dated by TCRdb to 2015 to 2018). Broadly, across the study: In an earlier analysis of 587 of the donors, about 260 Gb of sequence data and 90 million to 120 million unique TCR beta sequences from about 179 million T cells were reported. An early release covering about 600 HLA-typed donors comprised approximately 290 gigabases of sequencing data and 85 million or so unique TCR sequences. Of the approximately 400 genotyped donors, 65% to 90% fell in the genetic ancestry cluster associated with self-reported Caucasian donors. The aim of the study was to test whether cataloging public T cell receptors could identify signatures of past pathogen exposure. Using immunosequencing, the study profiled T cell repertoires from around 680 subjects and related those repertoires to cytomegalovirus serostatus. A separate validation cohort of about 110 different subjects was used in addition to the roughly 700-subject first cohort. The study combined high-throughput TCR immunosequencing, statistical association of individual TCRs with disease status, and machine learning to predict cytomegalovirus infection status. A later analysis re-examined previously published TCR beta repertoires from roughly 720 donors and added high-resolution HLA genotyping to investigate patterns of TCR occurrence. Rather than using new phenotypic data, the later analysis identified candidate immune exposures from TCR beta sequences and from how often those sequences occurred across donors. An earlier analysis of nearly 600 of the donors applied high-throughput TCR beta sequencing to assess whether each TCR beta V gene segment acted as functional or pseudogenic. Alongside the repertoire data, information on donor age, sex, ethnicity and CMV serostatus was compiled. A later genetic analysis took genome-wide SNP genotypes for about 60% of the roughly 670 donors and used that subset as a discovery cohort. Every discovery cohort repertoire had been produced on one sequencing platform. Both class I and class II loci were covered by HLA typing, at four-digit resolution. Typing coverage varied by locus: about 620-630 donors for A, B, C, DRB1 and DQB1; 500 to 550 for DQA1; around 610 for DPA1; approximately 450 for DPB1. Several DR-DQ haplotypes were handled as single units for association and clustering because linkage in the cohort was strong. Among almost 400 genotyped donors of the cohort, an average of about 240,000 unique TCR beta nucleotide sequences were sequenced per donor, roughly 20% of them non-productive. Beyond this particular receptor, the publication reports: Assigning TCR associations to individual alleles was difficult when HLA alleles, especially DR and DQ, strongly co-occurred. In this cohort, only TCR beta chains were sequenced, and detectable features were limited by the absence of alpha or paired-chain data. In a later analysis, the rate of TCR association differed among HLA loci, with DRB1 alleles having the most associated TCRs and HLA-C alleles having the fewest. A total of fewer than 200 TCR beta chains were listed by the study as associated with cytomegalovirus. In an earlier analysis of under 600 of the donors, most TCR beta V segments were observed in productive rearrangements about 87% or about 30% of the time, broadly matching IMGT annotations. A group of highly shared sequence variants was considered likely to be a technical artifact of the sequencing pipeline. A few of the identified cytomegalovirus-associated TCR beta chains were confirmed in vitro to be specific for cytomegalovirus antigens. According to a later genetic analysis, donors in an Asian-associated ancestry cluster had fewer N-insertions in productive TCRs than the roughly 670-donor mean. V-gene and J-gene trimming of TCR beta chains was associated with a missense DCLRE1C variant in a later genetic analysis, and the association was replicated in an independent cohort. In a later analysis, most CMV-associated TCR beta chains were found to appear HLA-restricted, with HLA associations seemingly driven largely by CMV exposure. A later analysis found that HLA-associated TCR beta chains were more clonally expanded and had lower generation probabilities than equally common non-associated chains. The authors suggested that the approach could potentially be generalized to other disease states and immunological phenotypes. Because HLA typing was unavailable for some donors at each locus, only the typed subset was used in association tests. While some public TCRs were present in many individuals, most TCR sequences turned up only very rarely across donors. A further reported finding was that TCR beta sequences accurately predicted the HLA-A and HLA-B alleles for most subjects in the first cohort. Cytomegalovirus status was reported to be diagnosed by the classifier with high specificity and sensitivity in both the original and validation cohorts. Immune exposure information for the cohort was limited to CMV serostatus. Roughly 17 rarely observed V segments, including chromosome 9 orphons, were excluded from the earlier analysis of several hundred of the donors because counts were too low. At a false discovery rate of 0.05, a later analysis linked approximately 18,000 TCR beta sequences to specific HLA alleles. Several of the top co-occurrence clusters appeared to be linked to parvovirus B19, influenza, CMV and Epstein-Barr virus, according to a later analysis. The presence/absence analyses assumed that sequencing depth was roughly uniform across donors, and that assumption may not be true. The 87-base-pair reads could not distinguish some IMGT-functional V segments, including TRBV6-2 and TRBV6-3, so those segments were excluded. Correlated functional status among segregating V segments might be attributable to linkage disequilibrium, but an unknown experimental factor could not be ruled out.

Concerning this clone itself: No cognate antigen has been identified for it. No per-base quality is available; no much larger clone lies one base away.

The cohort comprised fewer than 700 healthy bone marrow donors. All cohort members were sampled while nominally healthy, although unrecorded immune exposures were likely present. The donor was CMV seronegative and was included in the group of about 400 seronegative cohort members. A peripheral blood sample was provided by each donor, and peripheral blood mononuclear cells were used for TCR beta sequencing. Genomic DNA was extracted from the blood cell samples with the Qiagen DNeasy Blood Extraction Kit. From cysteine to phenylalanine, the CDR3 is 16 amino acids long. The DNA shown is the 48-base CDR3, in frame from base 1. V is pared back by 0 bases and J by 3 bases, with 12 bases lying between the germline termini. CDR1 and CDR2, per the germline V gene, are SGDLS and YYNGEE. The library was obtained by the immunoSEQ multiplex PCR assay. A mixture of 60 forward primers for TCR Vbeta segments and 13 reverse primers for TCR Jbeta segments was used in the multiplex PCR. Amplification of the CDR3 region of rearranged TCR beta genes was performed with a multiplex PCR assay on genomic DNA. The Illumina HiSeq System was used to sequence the amplified TCR beta libraries as 87-base-pair reads. In the source study's methods: A later analysis tallied 75 million to 85 million unique TCR beta chains across the 610 or so repertoires, and approximately 11 million of those chains were shared by two or more donors. Raw reads were error-corrected and collapsed into unique sequences by a nearest-neighbor algorithm in which closely related sequences were merged to remove PCR and sequencing errors. V, D and J gene segments were assigned by aligning CDR3 sequences to IMGT reference sequences. For a sequence to be retained, a match of at least six nucleotides to both a V gene segment and a J gene segment was required. Rearrangements were called productive when the CDR3 lacked stop codons and stayed in frame with V and J; all others were non-productive. Following IMGT convention, CDR3 was defined as the stretch from the second conserved V-encoded cysteine to the conserved J-encoded phenylalanine. In an earlier analysis of 550 to 650 of the donors, sequences lacking an unambiguous match to a single V gene segment were excluded. In an earlier analysis of some 590 of the donors, a V segment was called functional when productive rearrangements were above 56.7%, and segregating when the standard deviation between donors exceeded 5%. A statistical classification framework was built to diagnose cytomegalovirus status from the catalog of TCR beta chain sequences. In a later analysis, V and J genes were assigned by comparing TCR nucleotide sequences against IMGT/GENE-DB human TR gene sequences. In a later analysis, CDR3 sequences and most-parsimonious VDJ recombination scenarios were assigned using the TCRdist pipeline. In a later analysis, each TCR beta chain was defined by its CDR3 amino acid sequence together with its V-gene family, and reads lacking a unique V-gene family were excluded. To address suspected cross-contamination and a sequencing artifact, a later analysis removed under 600 highly shared, low-generation-probability nucleotide sequences. In a later analysis, a clonal expansion index for each public chain was calculated from normalized within-repertoire ranks of inferred template counts. In a later analysis, generation probabilities were computed with a VDJ recombination model fitted to out-of-frame rearrangements, and the resulting probabilities were checked against IGoR. In a later analysis, hypergeometric tests were used to score TCR-TCR, TCR-HLA and TCR-CMV co-occurrence, with a repertoire-size bias correction applied to TCR pairs. A later analysis estimated false discovery rates by permuting HLA or CMV assignments 20 times. In a later analysis, co-occurring TCRs were grouped using DBSCAN, and TCRdist sequence similarity was added for clustering within HLA-allele-positive subsets. For co-occurrence clustering, repertoires with fewer than 30,000 or more than 120,000 public chains were excluded, along with roughly five repertoires with anomalous nucleotide sharing. As stored in TCRdb, this immuneACCESS dataset retains in-frame rearrangements with V and J assigned. A fraction of the clones does not appear; measured against another copy, unresolved V genes explain less than half of the discrepancy, and the remainder lacks a known reason. From that table come the V and J calls and clone size; the DNA was used to work out D and trimming. This sample is represented by about 160,000 clones; more than 70% of them were singletons. Around 0.96% of the sample rests with the top ten.

The receptor chain draws on TRBV9 and TRBJ2-2, with an unclear D gene assignment. Sequenced: PBMCs. The sequence came from a man aged 30 to 45 in good health and CMV-seronegative. The nucleotides read TGTGCCAGCAGCGTAGAGTCCCGCGCGCACACCGGGGAGCTGTTTTTT. Its amino acids are CASSVESRAHTGELFF.